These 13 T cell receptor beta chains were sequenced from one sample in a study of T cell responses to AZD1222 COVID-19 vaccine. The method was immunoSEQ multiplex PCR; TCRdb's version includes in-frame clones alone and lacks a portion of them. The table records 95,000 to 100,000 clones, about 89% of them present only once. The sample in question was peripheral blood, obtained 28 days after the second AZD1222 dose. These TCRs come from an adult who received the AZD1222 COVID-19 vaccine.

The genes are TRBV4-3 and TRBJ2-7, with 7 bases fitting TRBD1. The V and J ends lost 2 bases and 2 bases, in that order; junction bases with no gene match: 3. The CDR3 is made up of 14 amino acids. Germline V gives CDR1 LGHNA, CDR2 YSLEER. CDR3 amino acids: CASSQRDSTYEQYF. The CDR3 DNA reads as TGCGCCAGCAGCCAACGGGACAGTACCTACGAGCAGTACTTC.

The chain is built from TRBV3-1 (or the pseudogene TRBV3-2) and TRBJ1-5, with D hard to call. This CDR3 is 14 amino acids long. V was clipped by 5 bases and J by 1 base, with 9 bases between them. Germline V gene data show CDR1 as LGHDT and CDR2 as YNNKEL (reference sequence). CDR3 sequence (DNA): TGTGCCAGCAGCGCCGGGCAGAGCAATCAGCCCCAGCATTTT. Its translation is CASSAGQSNQPQHF.

The chain's CDR3 is CASSLGGYEQYF. In nucleotides, the CDR3 is TGTGCCAGCAGCCTGGGCGGATACGAGCAGTACTTC. This chain links TRBV5-8 with TRBJ2-7; no reliable D call. The CDR3 consists of 12 residues. The germline CDR1 and CDR2 sequences are SGHTS and YDEGEE. V shed 4 bases and J shed 4 bases, with 9 bases lying between them.

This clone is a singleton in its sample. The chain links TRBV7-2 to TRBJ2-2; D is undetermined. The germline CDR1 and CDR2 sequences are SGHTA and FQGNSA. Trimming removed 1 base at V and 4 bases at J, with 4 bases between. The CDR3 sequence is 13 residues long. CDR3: CASSLDRTGELFF. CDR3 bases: TGTGCCAGCAGCTTAGACCGCACCGGGGAGCTGTTTTTT.

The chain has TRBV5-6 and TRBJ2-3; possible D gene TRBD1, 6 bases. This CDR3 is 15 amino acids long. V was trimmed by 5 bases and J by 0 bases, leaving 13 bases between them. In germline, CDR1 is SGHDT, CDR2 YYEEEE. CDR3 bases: TGTGCCAGCAGTCCGTACAGGGTAAGCACAGATACGCAGTATTTT. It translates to CASSPYRVSTDTQYF.

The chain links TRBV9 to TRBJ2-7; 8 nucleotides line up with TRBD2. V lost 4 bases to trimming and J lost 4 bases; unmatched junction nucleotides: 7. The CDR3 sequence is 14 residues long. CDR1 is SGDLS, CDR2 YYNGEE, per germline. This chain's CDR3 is CASSIGGATYEQYF. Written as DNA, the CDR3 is TGTGCCAGCAGCATCGGGGGGGCGACATACGAGCAGTACTTC.

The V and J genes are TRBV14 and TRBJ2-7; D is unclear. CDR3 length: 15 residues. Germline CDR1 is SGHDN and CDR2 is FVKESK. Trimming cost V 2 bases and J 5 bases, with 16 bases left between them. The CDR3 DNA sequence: TGTGCCAGCAGCCAATATTTACTGGCAGCCCACGAGCAGTACTTC. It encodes CASSQYLLAAHEQYF.

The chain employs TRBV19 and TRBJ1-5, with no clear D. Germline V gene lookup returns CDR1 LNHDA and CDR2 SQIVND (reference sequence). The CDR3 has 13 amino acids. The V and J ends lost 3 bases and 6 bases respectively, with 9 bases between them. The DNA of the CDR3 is TGTGCCAGTAGTATCTCGCGGGGTCAGCCCCAGCATTTT. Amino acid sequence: CASSISRGQPQHF. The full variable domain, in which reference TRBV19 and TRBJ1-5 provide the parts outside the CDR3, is DGGITQSPKYLFRKEGQNVTLSCEQNLNHDAMYWYRQDPGQGLRLIYYSQIVNDFQKGDIAEGYSVSREKKESFPLTVTSAQKNPTAFYLCASSISRGQPQHFGDGTRLSIL.

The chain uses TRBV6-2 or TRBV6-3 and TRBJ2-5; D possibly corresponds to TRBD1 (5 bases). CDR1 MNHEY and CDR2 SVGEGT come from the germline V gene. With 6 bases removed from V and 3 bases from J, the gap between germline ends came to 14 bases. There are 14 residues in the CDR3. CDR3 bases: TGTGCCAGCAGCCCCTTGGACATGAAAGAGACCCAGTACTTC. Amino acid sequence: CASSPLDMKETQYF.

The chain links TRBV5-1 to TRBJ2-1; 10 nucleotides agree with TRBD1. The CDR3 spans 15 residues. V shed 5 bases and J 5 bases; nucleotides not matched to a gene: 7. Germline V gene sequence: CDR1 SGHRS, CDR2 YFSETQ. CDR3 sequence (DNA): TGCGCCAGCAGGGCAATAGGGACAGGGGACAATGAGCAGTTCTTC. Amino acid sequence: CASRAIGTGDNEQFF.

The CDR3 bases are TGTGCCAGCAGCTTTATATTTCGACAGAACTATGGCTACACCTTC. This codes for CASSFIFRQNYGYTF. V is TRBV7-2 and J is TRBJ1-2; D is possibly TRBD1 (5 bases). The CDR3 runs 15 residues. Germline CDR1 reads SGHTA; CDR2 reads FQGNSA. V dropped 3 bases and J dropped 2 bases, with 13 bases sitting between them. The full variable domain, with the rest looked up from reference TRBV7-2 and TRBJ1-2, is GAGVSQSPSNKVTEKGKDVELRCDPISGHTALYWYRQSLGQGLEFLIYFQGNSAPDKSGLPSDRFSAERTGGSVSTLTIQRTQQEDSAVYLCASSFIFRQNYGYTFGSGTRLTVV.

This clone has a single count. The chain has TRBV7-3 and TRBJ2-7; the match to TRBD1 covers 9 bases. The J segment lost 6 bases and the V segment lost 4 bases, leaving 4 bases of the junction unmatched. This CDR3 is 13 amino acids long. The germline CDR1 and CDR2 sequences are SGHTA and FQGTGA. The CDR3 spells CASSSGQGFEQYF. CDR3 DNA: TGTGCCAGCAGCTCGGGACAGGGATTCGAGCAGTACTTC.

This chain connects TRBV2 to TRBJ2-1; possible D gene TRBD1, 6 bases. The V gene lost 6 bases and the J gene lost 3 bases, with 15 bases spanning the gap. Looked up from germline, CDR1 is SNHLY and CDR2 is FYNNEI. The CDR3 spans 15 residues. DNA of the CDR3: TGTGCCAGCAGCCCCAGCAGGGGTTTCTACAATGAGCAGTTCTTC. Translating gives CASSPSRGFYNEQFF.